This T cell receptor (beta chain) was identified during a study of identical twins. A note on this clonotype: What it binds is not known.

General study findings and limits: Insertions were reduced in abundant cord blood beta clonotypes but not in memory repertoires. Monozygotic twin pairs showed more out-of-frame TCR alpha sharing than models estimated.

The V and J ends lost 4 bases and 3 bases respectively, with 9 bases between them. CDR1 is ENHRY, CDR2 SYGVKD, per germline. The CDR3 extends over 13 amino acids. MiXCR, applied by TCRdb to the 5' RACE reads, yields one record per CDR3 protein. The sample yields 550,000 to 700,000 distinct CDR3 sequences, over 20% seen once. This sample also appeared in a second study, on T cells expressing NK-cell markers. Turning to that study: In a handful of donors, dominant clonotypes made up about 25-60.1% of CD3+CD56-NKG2C+ cells.

This TCR derives from a woman aged 18-29 years in good health. This sequence joins TRBV10-3 and TRBJ1-1, with no clear D. The sequenced material came from PBMCs. As DNA, the CDR3 is TGTGCCATCAGTGGGGGTCGGGACACTGAAGCTTTCTTT. This encodes CAISGGRDTEAFF.